The 29 T cell receptor beta chains below all came from one sample that was sequenced in a study of CD8 T cells in ankylosing spondylitis. In TCRdb, the 5' RACE reads were re-called with MiXCR into one record per CDR3 protein. The sample shows around 250,000 distinct CDR3 sequences, over 8.5% of them seen only once. The specimen was blood, either unsorted or a sorted T cell fraction (not recorded which). Source of these receptors: a male donor with ankylosing spondylitis or in good health (not recorded which).

This clonotype occurred many times. This chain joins TRBV5-1 and TRBJ1-1, with TRBD1 as a possible D gene (5 bases). Germline V gene data show CDR1 as SGHRS and CDR2 as YFSETQ. Between the trimmed V and J ends, which lost 5 bases and 1 base, there was a span of 21 bases. CDR3 size: 17 residues. CDR3 protein: CASRGSPEGDQNTEAFF. Written as DNA, the CDR3 is TGCGCCAGCAGGGGGAGTCCTGAAGGGGATCAGAACACTGAAGCTTTCTTT.

This clonotype was counted ten times or more. This sequence joins TRBV7-6 and TRBJ1-3, with TRBD1 as a possible D gene (5 bases). The germline CDR1 and CDR2 sequences are SGHVS and FNYEAQ. The CDR3 loop spans 16 amino acids. Trimming took off 0 bases at V and 0 bases at J, with 9 bases between the two ends. The CDR3 DNA reads as TGTGCCAGCAGCTTAGCGGGGGGTCCCTCTGGAAACACCATATATTTT. Translation gives CASSLAGGPSGNTIYF.

In this sample, this clonotype turned up once. This sequence joins TRBV27 and TRBJ2-1; D is ambiguous. Germline V gives CDR1 MNHEY, CDR2 SMNVEV (reference sequence). The ends were cut back, 3 bases at V and 8 bases at J, with 14 bases in the middle. This CDR3 region has 14 residues. The CDR3 is CASSLNARGDEQFF. The CDR3 nucleotides are TGTGCCAGCAGTTTGAACGCCCGTGGGGATGAGCAGTTCTTC.

This clonotype was recorded at least ten times. This chain links TRBV3-1 with TRBJ2-6; D is uncertain. The V gene lost 0 bases and the J gene lost 0 bases, with 15 bases spanning the gap. This CDR3 comprises 19 residues. Germline loops: CDR1 LGHDT, CDR2 YNNKEL (reference sequence). The CDR3 DNA reads TGTGCCAGCAGCCAAGATAGTTACATTGACTCCTCTGGGGCCAACGTCCTGACTTTC. Amino acid sequence: CASSQDSYIDSSGANVLTF.

In this sample, this clonotype turned up many times. V is TRBV5-1 and J is TRBJ1-1; D is unclear. Deletions cut 3 bases from V and 1 base from J, with 7 bases between. The CDR3 is made up of 13 amino acids. Germline V gene lookup returns CDR1 SGHRS and CDR2 YFSETQ. The CDR3 here is CASSSRGNTEAFF. Here the CDR3 DNA reads TGCGCCAGCAGCTCTCGAGGGAACACTGAAGCTTTCTTT.

This clonotype was seen ten or more times. V and J are TRBV5-1 and TRBJ2-7; 7 bases match TRBD2. Germline loops: CDR1 SGHRS, CDR2 YFSETQ. V was clipped by 7 bases and J by 3 bases; unmatched bases: 1. The CDR3 totals 11 residues. As DNA, the CDR3 is TGCGCCAGCCGGGACTACTACGAGCAGTACTTC. Amino acids: CASRDYYEQYF.

This clonotype was found a few times. J is TRBJ2-5 and V is TRBV20-1, with TRBD1 matching over 8 bases. V gave up 8 bases and J gave up 2 bases; unmatched junction bases: 4. The germline CDR1 and CDR2 sequences are DFQATT and SNEGSKA (reference sequence). CDR3 length: 12 amino acids. The chain's CDR3 is CSPQGAQETQYF. DNA of the CDR3: TGCAGTCCCCAGGGGGCTCAAGAGACCCAGTACTTC.

There are a few counts of this clonotype. The chain links TRBV12-3 or TRBV12-4 to TRBJ1-4; the D is unclear. V gave up 5 bases and J gave up 3 bases, with 16 bases separating them. The CDR3 extends over 16 amino acids. The DNA for the CDR3 is TGTGCCAGCAGTCCACCGCCGCGCGGGGCTAATGAAAAACTGTTTTTT. The encoded protein is CASSPPPRGANEKLFF.

This clonotype has at least ten counts. This chain connects TRBV28 to TRBJ2-1, with TRBD1 matching over 8 bases. CDR3 length: 15 residues. Germline values: CDR1 MDHEN, CDR2 SYDVKM. Trimming took 7 bases from V and 8 from J; bases not matched to a gene: 13. In DNA, the CDR3 is TGTGCCAGCACCTCCGCCGGGCAGGGGGCGGATGAGCAGTTCTTC. This sequence encodes CASTSAGQGADEQFF.

This chain uses TRBV5-5 with TRBJ2-1; D call uncertain. The CDR3 loop spans 16 amino acids. Trimming took 1 base from V and 0 from J, leaving 11 bases between them. CDR1 is SGHKS and CDR2 is YYEKEE in the germline V gene (reference sequence). As DNA, the CDR3 is TGTGCCAGCAGCTTGACTTTTCCCAGCTCCTACAATGAGCAGTTCTTC. This translates into CASSLTFPSSYNEQFF.

This clonotype occurred many times. V gene TRBV19 combines with J gene TRBJ2-2; TRBD1 agrees at 7 bases. The CDR3 is 15 amino acids. Germline lookup yields CDR1 LNHDA and CDR2 SQIVND (reference sequence). Trimming at V came to 4 bases and at J to 0 bases, leaving 2 bases not matched to a gene. Here the CDR3 DNA reads TGTGCCAGTAGTACGGGACAGCCGAACACCGGGGAGCTGTTTTTT. Protein: CASSTGQPNTGELFF.

There are many counts of this clonotype. The chain recombines TRBV10-3 with TRBJ2-1, with no clear D. Germline-derived CDR1 and CDR2 are ENHRY and SYGVKD. The CDR3 length is 12 residues. Trimming pared 3 bases from V and 10 bases from J, leaving 10 bases between. The DNA of the CDR3 is TGTGCCATCAGTGAAGGCCCTGACGAGCAGTTCTTC. This sequence encodes CAISEGPDEQFF.

At least ten counts were recorded for this clonotype. The CDR3 nucleotides read TGTGCCAGCCGAGCAGGTAACTCCTACGAGCAGTACTTC. Translating it yields CASRAGNSYEQYF. V is TRBV12-3 or TRBV12-4 and J is TRBJ2-7; D gene uncertain. The V end lost 8 bases, the J end lost 0 bases, and 11 bases lay between the germline ends. CDR3 length: 13 residues.

This clonotype was seen a handful of times. The V gene is TRBV3-1, the J gene TRBJ2-2; D perhaps matches TRBD2 (5 bases). Deletions cut 2 bases from V and 8 bases from J, with 12 bases between. The CDR3 extends over 14 amino acids. Per the germline V gene, CDR1 is LGHDT and CDR2 is YNNKEL (reference sequence). CDR3 amino acids: CASSQSGRAGELFF. The CDR3 coding sequence is TGTGCCAGCAGCCAAAGCGGTCGAGCTGGGGAGCTGTTTTTT.

In the case of this clonotype: Since a much larger clone is just one base distant, this may be a read error. V and J are TRBV5-1 and TRBJ2-3; no firm D call. V shed 0 bases and J shed 4 bases, with 9 bases lying between them. The CDR3 totals 14 residues. CDR1 is SGHRS and CDR2 is YFSETQ in the germline V gene. The CDR3 region is CASSLGLVADTQYF. CDR3 nucleotides: TGCGCCAGCAGCTTGGGTTTGGTTGCAGATACGCAGTATTTT.

This clonotype showed up many times. The chain is built from TRBV10-2 and TRBJ2-3; 7 nucleotides agree with TRBD2. V lost 8 bases, J lost 0 bases, and 5 bases stayed unmatched. This CDR3 comprises 14 residues. Germline values: CDR1 WSHSY, CDR2 SAAADI. The CDR3 DNA reads TGCGCCAGCGCCGGGACTATAAGCACAGATACGCAGTATTTT. This gives the protein CASAGTISTDTQYF.

In this sample, this clonotype turned up many times. The gene calls are TRBV28 and TRBJ2-3; weak D call: TRBD1 (5 bases). CDR3 length: 13 residues. CDR1 is MDHEN and CDR2 is SYDVKM in the germline V gene. V shed 5 bases and J shed 6 bases, with 12 bases lying between them. CDR3 nucleotide sequence: TGTGCCAGCAGTGGCGGACAAGCGGATACGCAGTATTTT. Translating it yields CASSGGQADTQYF.

Many counts were recorded for this clonotype. The rearrangement uses TRBV29-1 and TRBJ1-1; D is unresolved. This CDR3 spans 10 amino acids. CDR1 is SQVTM, CDR2 ANQGSEA, per germline. Trimming pared 4 bases from V and 7 bases from J, leaving 7 bases between. The CDR3 coding sequence is TGCAGCGTTGCGGAGGTTGAAGCTTTCTTT. It encodes CSVAEVEAFF.

Details on this clonotype: No conserved phenylalanine or tryptophan ends this CDR3, so it is likely a read error. The DNA is omitted, as the CDR3 cannot be located on it reliably, and the CDR3 follows TCRdb's listing. CDR3 protein: CASSLPTAWL. The chain links TRBV27 to TRBJ1-4. The CDR3 adds up to 10 amino acids, both ends counted. CDR1 and CDR2 (germline): MNHEY, SMNVEV (reference sequence).

This clonotype showed up just a few times. The chain carries TRBV20-1 and TRBJ2-2; D gene unclear. This CDR3 is built from 13 residues. CDR1 is DFQATT and CDR2 is SNEGSKA in the germline V gene (reference sequence). V lost 2 bases and J 1 base, leaving 5 bases between the germline ends. The DNA of the CDR3 is TGCAGTGCTAGATTCGGGAACACCGGGGAGCTGTTTTTT. Its translation: CSARFGNTGELFF.

This clonotype has ten or more counts. This chain connects TRBV10-3 to TRBJ2-3; D not resolved. CDR3 length: 15 amino acids. V dropped 5 bases and J dropped 1 base, with 13 bases sitting between them. Germline V lookup: CDR1 ENHRY, CDR2 SYGVKD. CDR3: CAISTFRPRTDTQYF. The CDR3 coding sequence is TGTGCCATCAGTACCTTTAGGCCCCGCACAGATACGCAGTATTTT.

The CDR3 region has the DNA TGTGCCAGCAGCTTATTACAGGGGGCCTACGAGCAGTACTTC. Translating it yields CASSLLQGAYEQYF. J is TRBJ2-7 and V is TRBV7-9, with 8 bases fitting TRBD1. The CDR3 spans 14 residues. V gave up 2 bases and J gave up 2 bases; unmatched junction bases: 2. Germline V gene data show CDR1 as SEHNR and CDR2 as FQNEAQ (reference sequence).

Ten or more counts support this clonotype. This chain joins TRBV20-1 and TRBJ1-3; D perhaps matches TRBD1 (6 bases). Germline loops: CDR1 DFQATT, CDR2 SNEGSKA (reference sequence). The germline V and J ends were trimmed by 3 bases and 1 base, with 16 bases remaining between them. The CDR3 contains 16 residues. CDR3 in amino acids: CSARAFRQASGNTIYF. The CDR3 DNA sequence: TGCAGTGCTAGGGCTTTTCGACAGGCGTCTGGAAACACCATATATTTT.

The gene calls are TRBV27 and TRBJ2-7; D unclear. The V gene lost 3 bases and the J gene lost 4 bases, with 19 bases spanning the gap. The CDR3 contains 16 residues. CDR1 and CDR2 from the germline V gene are MNHEY and SMNVEV (reference sequence). The CDR3 DNA is TGTGCCAGCAGTTTCACGGCTGGCACAGACCCATACGAGCAGTACTTC. Translated, it gives CASSFTAGTDPYEQYF.

This clonotype was observed at least ten times. The CDR3 coding sequence is TGTGCCACCAGCAGAGATCCCTCGGGGGCCGAGCAGTACTTC. Translating it yields CATSRDPSGAEQYF. The gene calls are TRBV15 and TRBJ2-7; D tentatively fits TRBD1 or TRBD2 (6 bases each). CDR1 and CDR2 (germline): LNHNV, YYDKDF (reference sequence). The CDR3 has 14 amino acids. V was clipped by 0 bases and J by 6 bases, with 12 bases between them.

The sample holds many counts of this clonotype. V is TRBV9 and J is TRBJ1-1, with D perhaps TRBD1 (5 bases). Germline V gives CDR1 SGDLS, CDR2 YYNGEE. Trimming took 5 bases from V and 1 from J, leaving 9 bases between them. This CDR3 contains 13 residues. The CDR3 DNA is TGTGCCAGCAGTCGGGACGCGAACACTGAAGCTTTCTTT. It is translated as CASSRDANTEAFF.

This clonotype was observed at least ten times. The rearrangement links TRBV20-1 to TRBJ1-5; unclear D gene. V was clipped by 6 bases and J by 0 bases, with 12 bases between them. CDR3 size: 14 residues. Germline V gene data show CDR1 as DFQATT and CDR2 as SNEGSKA (reference sequence). This CDR3 reads CSAPDSTSNQPQHF. For the CDR3, the DNA is TGCAGTGCCCCGGACTCTACTAGCAATCAGCCCCAGCATTTT.

This clonotype was detected many times. The rearrangement links TRBV29-1 to TRBJ2-1; 8 positions match TRBD1. The CDR3 has 12 amino acids. Looked up from germline, CDR1 is SQVTM and CDR2 is ANQGSEA. The V segment lost 6 bases and the J segment 10 bases; nucleotides outside the gene matches: 8. CDR3 DNA sequence: TGCAGCGTCCAGACAGGGGCTTGGGAGCAGTTCTTC. It codes for CSVQTGAWEQFF.

The V call is TRBV5-1, the J call TRBJ2-1; TRBD1 is a possible D gene (6 bases). With 2 bases removed from V and 10 bases from J, the gap between germline ends came to 19 bases. Germline V CDR1 and CDR2: SGHRS, YFSETQ. The CDR3 is 15 residues long. Here the CDR3 reads CASSFQGLLRGEQFF. The CDR3 DNA follows: TGCGCCAGCAGCTTCCAGGGGTTACTTCGGGGCGAGCAGTTCTTC.